These 2 T cell receptor beta chains came from one sample sequenced in a study of graft-versus-host responses after intestinal transplantation. Antigens for these TCRs are unknown. Clones were read by immunoSEQ multiplex PCR, and TCRdb kept only the in-frame ones, dropping some. The table includes 95,000 to 110,000 clones, roughly 86% detected once. The specimen was unstimulated CD4+ T cells sorted from spleen or lymph node cells, collected before transplant. Every receptor here comes from a human donor who was the organ donor for an intestinal transplant.

The gene calls are TRBV9 and TRBJ1-4, with D unresolved. V was pared by 4 bases and J by 8 bases, with 9 bases between. The CDR3 has 12 residues. From germline, CDR1 is SGDLS and CDR2 YYNGEE. CDR3 residues: CASSLPGEKLFF. CDR3 in DNA: TGTGCCAGCAGCCTTCCAGGAGAAAAACTGTTTTTT. Supplemented by reference TRBV9 and TRBJ1-4, the full variable domain reads DSGVTQTPKHLITATGQRVTLRCSPRSGDLSVYWYQQSLDQGLQFLIQYYNGEERAKGNILERFSAQQFPDLHSELNLSSLELGDSALYFCASSLPGEKLFFGSGTQLSVL.

The J gene is TRBJ2-2, the V gene TRBV5-4; D is unclear. CDR1 and CDR2 from the germline V gene are SGHNT and YYREEE (reference sequence). Trimming cost V 4 bases and J 6 bases, with 10 bases left between them. The CDR3 spans 13 residues. The CDR3 spells CASSRRLPGELFF. The CDR3 region has the DNA TGTGCCAGCAGCCGCAGGTTACCCGGGGAGCTGTTTTTT.